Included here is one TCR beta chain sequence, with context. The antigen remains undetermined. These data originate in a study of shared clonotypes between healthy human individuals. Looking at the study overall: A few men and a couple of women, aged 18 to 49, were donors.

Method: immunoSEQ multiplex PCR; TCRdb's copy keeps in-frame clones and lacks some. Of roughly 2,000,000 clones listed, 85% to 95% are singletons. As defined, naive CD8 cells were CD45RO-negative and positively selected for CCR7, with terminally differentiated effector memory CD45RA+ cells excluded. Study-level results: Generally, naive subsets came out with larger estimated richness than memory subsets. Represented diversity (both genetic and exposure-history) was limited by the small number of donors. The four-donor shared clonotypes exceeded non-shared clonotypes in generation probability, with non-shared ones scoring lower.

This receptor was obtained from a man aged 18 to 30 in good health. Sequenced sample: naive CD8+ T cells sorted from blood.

CDR3 nucleotides: TGTGCCAGCAGCTTGGAATTAGCGGGGGGAGATACGCAGTATTTT. It codes for CASSLELAGGDTQYF. The genes are TRBV5-4 and TRBJ2-3; 10 bases agree with TRBD2. Germline CDR1 and CDR2: SGHNT and YYREEE (reference sequence). The ends lost 0 bases at V and 5 bases at J; junction bases unmatched: 3. The CDR3 is 15 amino acids.